The clone carrying this TCR beta chain was observed many times. The antigen is unknown. The CDR3 runs 18 residues. The junction had 7 bases not matched to a gene; V was cut back by 4 bases and J by 2 bases. Germline CDR1 and CDR2: SGHRS and YFSETQ. TCRdb ran MiXCR on the 5' RACE reads and lists one entry per CDR3 protein. Found here are approximately 15,000 distinct CDR3 sequences, less than 25% of them singletons; the top ten hold roughly 23%. This record belongs to a study of neurological immune-mediated disorders. The study's findings and limits: Multiple sclerosis, the disease with the least TCR clonal expansion, fell below healthy controls, whereas HTLV-1-associated myelopathy showed the most.

The chain links TRBV5-1 to TRBJ2-2, with TRBD2 matching 14 bases. Sequencing input: PBMCs. This sequence was found in a man aged 45-60 years in good health. CDR3 sequence: CASSPRTSGRRNTGELFF. The CDR3 coding sequence is TGCGCCAGCAGCCCTCGGACTAGCGGGAGGCGAAACACCGGGGAGCTGTTTTTT.